This TCR beta chain came from a study of cytomegalovirus exposure and HLA in healthy donors. Sampled while nominally healthy, donors likely had unrecorded immune exposures. General study results and limits: Only CMV serostatus was available as immune exposure information. Confirmation in vitro established that a few CMV-associated chains were specific for CMV antigens. Donors belonging to an Asian-associated ancestry cluster reportedly showed fewer N-insertions in productive TCRs than the roughly 700-donor mean, according to what a later analysis found.

CDR1 and CDR2 from the germline V gene are WNHNN and SYGVQD (reference sequence). V lost 6 bases, J lost 3 bases, and 11 bases stayed unmatched. The CDR3 contains 18 residues. Concerning this clone: Its antigen is as yet unknown.

Primers included in the PCR were 60 Vbeta and 13 Jbeta primers. The method was immunoSEQ multiplex PCR; TCRdb's version includes in-frame clones alone and lacks a portion of them. The specimen's table records under 200,000 clones. This chain uses TRBV10-1 with TRBJ2-1, with 13 bases aligning to TRBD2. Source material: PBMCs. This sequence originates from a man aged 30 to 39 in good health and CMV-seronegative. The CDR3 DNA reads as TGCGCCAGCAGATACCCCGGACTAGCGGGAGACAACTACAATGAGCAGTTCTTC. As protein: CASRYPGLAGDNYNEQFF.